Listed below are T cell receptor beta chains from one sample, sequenced in a study of cytomegalovirus exposure and HLA in healthy donors. TCRdb keeps only in-frame clones here, not all; method: immunoSEQ multiplex PCR. Here the sample spans about 110,000 clones, approximately 80% being singletons. The sample was PBMCs. Receptors were obtained from an older woman in good health and CMV-seropositive. CDR3s include the opening cysteine and the closing phenylalanine or tryptophan. D genes are given only for firm matches. The size field is filled for only some rows; it gives once, few, many or a size class.

d_gene | j_gene | abundance | v_gene | CDR3nt | CDR3aa
TRBD2 | TRBJ2-2 | - | TRBV4-2 | TGTGCCAGCAGCACGGGACTAGCGGGAGTTGGCGGGGAGCTGTTTTTT | CASSTGLAGVGGELFF
TRBD1 | TRBJ1-3 | - | TRBV7-6 | TGTGCCAGCAGCTTAGCCGGCGGCAGGGGGGACACCATATATTTT | CASSLAGGRGDTIYF
- | TRBJ2-7 | - | TRBV7-9 | TGTGCCAGCAGCCTGGGACAACTTTCCTGGTCTGGCGAGCAGTACTTC | CASSLGQLSWSGEQYF
TRBD1 | TRBJ2-7 | - | TRBV7-2 | TGTGCCAGCAGCTCTGGGACAGGGGTATTTGTGGAGCAGTACTTC | CASSSGTGVFVEQYF
- | TRBJ1-1 | - | TRBV6-1 | TGTGCCAGCAGTCCTCAGGGGCACACTGAAGCTTTCTTT | CASSPQGHTEAFF
- | TRBJ2-5 | - | TRBV9 | TGTGCCAGCAGCCTTTCCCAACGGAGGGACCAAGAGACCCAGTACTTC | CASSLSQRRDQETQYF
- | TRBJ1-1 | few | TRBV10-3 | TGTGCCATCAGACCTGACAGAAGTGAAGCTTTCTTT | CAIRPDRSEAFF
- | TRBJ2-1 | - | TRBV7-9 | TGTGCCAGCAGTTTCAACAGGGACCCGCCCAATGAGCAGTTCTTC | CASSFNRDPPNEQFF
- | TRBJ2-1 | - | TRBV6-1 | TGTGCCAGCGGAAGAGCGGACCGGCTCAATGAGCAGTTCTTC | CASGRADRLNEQFF
TRBD1 | TRBJ1-2 | - | TRBV27 | TGTGCCAGCAGTCCAGGGACAGTTTATGGCTACACCTTC | CASSPGTVYGYTF
- | TRBJ1-4 | - | TRBV30 | TGTGCCTGGAGTATCGCGGGTGGCGATGAAAAACTGTTTTTT | CAWSIAGGDEKLFF
- | TRBJ2-3 | - | TRBV11-3 | TGTGCCAGCAGCTTAAACCCGGGAGATACGCAGTATTTT | CASSLNPGDTQYF
TRBD2 | TRBJ2-1 | - | TRBV6-1 | TGTGCCAGCAGTTCTACTAGCGGGGGCAATGAGCAGTTCTTC | CASSSTSGGNEQFF